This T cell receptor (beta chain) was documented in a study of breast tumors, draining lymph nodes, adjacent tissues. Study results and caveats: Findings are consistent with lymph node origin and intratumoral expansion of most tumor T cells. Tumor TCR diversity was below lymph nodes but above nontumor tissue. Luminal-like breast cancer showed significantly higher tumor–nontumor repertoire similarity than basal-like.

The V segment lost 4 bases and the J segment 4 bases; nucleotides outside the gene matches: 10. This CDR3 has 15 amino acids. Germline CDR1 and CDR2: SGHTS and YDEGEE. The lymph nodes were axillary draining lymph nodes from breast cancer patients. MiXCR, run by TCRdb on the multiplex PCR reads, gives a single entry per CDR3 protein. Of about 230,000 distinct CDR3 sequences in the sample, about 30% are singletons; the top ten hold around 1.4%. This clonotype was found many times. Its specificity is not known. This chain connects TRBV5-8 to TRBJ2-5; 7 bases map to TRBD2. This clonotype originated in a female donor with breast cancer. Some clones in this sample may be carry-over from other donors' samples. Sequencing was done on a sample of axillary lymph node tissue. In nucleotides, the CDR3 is TGTGCCAGCAGCCCCCCGGGAGGCCTCCGAGAGACCCAGTACTTC. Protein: CASSPPGGLRETQYF.